The 14 T cell receptor beta chains given below trace back to one sample, sequenced in a study of regulatory T cells in long-lasting Graves disease. Construction of TCR beta libraries relied on iRepertoire HTBI primers and on Arm-PCR targeting CDR3 regions. Each CDR3 protein is one row after TCRdb ran MiXCR on the multiplex PCR reads. The table shows fewer than 650,000 distinct CDR3 sequences, with 15% to 20% occurring only once. Specified time point: newly diagnosed GD, antithyroid drugs for less than 3 months. PBMCs were the source of the RNA used for TCR sequencing. The sample also formed part of further work on T cells in Graves' hyperthyroidism and ophthalmopathy.

The input for sequencing was peripheral blood mononuclear cells (PBMCs), taken at new diagnosis, from a patient treated with antithyroid drugs. Receptor source: a man aged 18-30 years with Graves disease.

This clonotype occurred many times. This sequence joins TRBV11-2 and TRBJ2-5, with unresolved D. The CDR3 has 16 residues. Germline V gene data show CDR1 as SGHAT and CDR2 as FQNNGV. Trimming cost V 0 bases and J 5 bases, with 16 bases left between them. CDR3 nucleotides: TGTGCCAGCAGCTTAGAGATAGTAGGACGGAAGGAGACCCAGTACTTC. Encoded protein: CASSLEIVGRKETQYF.

This clonotype was seen more than once but under ten times. This chain connects TRBV30 to TRBJ1-1; D call uncertain. This CDR3 is built from 11 residues. V lost 5 bases and J lost 7, with 11 bases in between. Per the germline V gene, CDR1 is GTSNPN and CDR2 is SVGIG (reference sequence). CDR3 nucleotides: TGTGCCTGGTACCACGGGAGTGAAGCTTTCTTT. Translating it yields CAWYHGSEAFF.

This clonotype was found many times. The chain combines TRBV27 with TRBJ2-6; D not resolved. CDR1 and CDR2 (germline): MNHEY, SMNVEV (reference sequence). This CDR3 has 15 residues. The germline V and J ends were trimmed by 5 bases and 0 bases, with 8 bases remaining between them. DNA of the CDR3: TGTGCCAGCAGTCCCTTAAGCTCTGGGGCCAACGTCCTGACTTTC. It codes for CASSPLSSGANVLTF.

This chain links TRBV6-1 with TRBJ2-2, with D unclear. The CDR3 extends over 13 amino acids. Germline V gene sequence: CDR1 MNHNS, CDR2 SASEGT. V lost 6 bases to trimming and J lost 5 bases, with 10 bases between them. CDR3 sequence (DNA): TGTGCCAGCAGCCCTTTCCAGACCGGGGAGCTGTTTTTT. Amino acids: CASSPFQTGELFF.

Notes on this clonotype: Mismatch with germline at one junction end may stem from a read error. This chain connects TRBV5-1 to TRBJ2-1, with unresolved D. The CDR3 is 18 amino acids. Germline CDR1 and CDR2: SGHRS and YFSETQ. Here the CDR3 reads CASSFYGLYTVSYNEQFF. The CDR3 DNA is TGTGCCAGCAGCTTCTACGGCCTCTACACAGTCTCCTACAATGAGCAGTTCTTC.

In its sample, this clonotype was seen a few times. V usage is TRBV27 and J usage is TRBJ2-7, with 10 bases identical to TRBD2. Germline V gene lookup returns CDR1 MNHEY and CDR2 SMNVEV (reference sequence). The ends lost 7 bases at V and 4 bases at J; junction bases unmatched: 10. The CDR3 is 15 residues long. The CDR3 is CASNLGISGRYEQYF. The DNA of the CDR3 is TGTGCCAGCAATTTGGGGATTAGCGGGAGGTACGAGCAGTACTTC.

This clonotype was seen a handful of times. The V call is TRBV9, the J call TRBJ1-6; no clear D gene. CDR1 and CDR2 (germline): SGDLS, YYNGEE. The length of the CDR3 is 15 residues. V was clipped by 5 bases and J by 8 bases, with 17 bases between them. The CDR3 region has the DNA TGTGCCAGCAGTGTCACCCCAAGTAGAGATTCACCCCTCCACTTT. Translating it yields CASSVTPSRDSPLHF.

This clonotype was picked up a small number of times. The chain is built from TRBV27 and TRBJ2-7; D gene uncertain. Germline CDR1 MNHEY, CDR2 SMNVEV (reference sequence). The CDR3 extends over 14 amino acids. V gave up 3 bases and J gave up 3 bases, with 12 bases separating them. The CDR3 coding sequence is TGTGCCAGCAGTTTCAACGGCCTATTCTACGAGCAGTACTTC. Translation gives CASSFNGLFYEQYF.

This clonotype was recorded at least ten times. The rearrangement joins TRBV27 to TRBJ2-7, with D unclear. Germline-derived CDR1 and CDR2 are MNHEY and SMNVEV (reference sequence). V lost 2 bases and J 3 bases, leaving 11 bases between the germline ends. This CDR3 has 14 amino acids. CDR3 protein: CASSLISLRYEQYF. The CDR3 coding sequence is TGTGCCAGCAGTTTAATCTCTCTGCGCTACGAGCAGTACTTC.

At least ten counts were recorded for this clonotype. CDR3 loop: CASSEGAAEPLHF. CDR3 coding DNA: TGCGCCAGCAGCGAGGGGGCGGCCGAGCCCCTCCACTTT. The chain recombines TRBV5-1 with TRBJ1-6; the match to TRBD1 covers 7 bases. The germline gives CDR1 SGHRS, CDR2 YFSETQ. The CDR3 contains 13 residues. With 4 bases clipped from V and 13 bases from J, the junction kept 8 bases outside the gene matches.

This clonotype has more than one count but fewer than ten. J is TRBJ2-1 and V is TRBV30; TRBD2 matches 10 bases. V lost 7 bases and J lost 2; bases outside the gene matches: 8. This CDR3 is 15 amino acids long. Germline-derived CDR1 and CDR2 are GTSNPN and SVGIG (reference sequence). CDR3 loop: CASLAGGHPYNEQFF. As DNA, the CDR3 is TGTGCCTCCTTAGCGGGAGGACACCCCTACAATGAGCAGTTCTTC.

This clonotype occurred many times. This chain connects TRBV11-2 to TRBJ2-1; 9 bases are shared with TRBD2. The CDR3 spans 17 residues. Germline V gives CDR1 SGHAT, CDR2 FQNNGV. The V and J ends lost 4 bases and 2 bases, in that order; junction bases with no gene match: 9. The CDR3 DNA reads as TGTGCCAGCAGCTCCGCGATCCAGCGGGAGGCCTACAATGAGCAGTTCTTC. Translated, it gives CASSSAIQREAYNEQFF.

This clonotype showed up many times. This rearrangement joins TRBV6-2 or TRBV6-3 to TRBJ2-3; D call uncertain. The germline V gene has CDR1 MNHEY and CDR2 SVGEGT. Trimming took off 5 bases at V and 6 bases at J, with 6 bases between the two ends. The length of the CDR3 is 11 residues. The CDR3 loop reads CASSGLDTQYF. In nucleotides, the CDR3 is TGTGCCAGCAGTGGGCTGGATACGCAGTATTTT.

This sequence joins TRBV27 and TRBJ2-2, with 7 bases that match TRBD1. CDR1 and CDR2 (germline): MNHEY, SMNVEV (reference sequence). V trimming: 3 bases; J trimming: 1 base; junction bases outside the gene matches: 5. The CDR3 totals 16 residues. The CDR3 protein is CASSFRTGENTGELFF. CDR3 bases: TGTGCCAGCAGTTTTAGGACAGGAGAGAACACCGGGGAGCTGTTTTTT.